These 32 T cell receptor beta chains originate from one sample sequenced in a study of T cell changes during pregnancy in multiple sclerosis. Data came from immunoSEQ multiplex PCR; TCRdb stores just in-frame clones and leaves some out. The sample includes tens of thousands of clones, less than 95% seen only once; the top ten take roughly 0.87%. Sequenced here: peripheral blood, sampled in the second trimester of pregnancy. The receptors shown here come from a female donor with multiple sclerosis, enrolled in a pregnancy study.

The V gene is TRBV27, the J gene TRBJ2-5; 13 bases fit TRBD2. V dropped 6 bases and J dropped 5; count of bases not matched to a gene: 0. The CDR3 has 13 amino acids. CDR1 and CDR2 from the germline V gene are MNHEY and SMNVEV (reference sequence). In DNA, the CDR3 is TGTGCCAGCAGGACTAGCGGGGGGGAGACCCAGTACTTC. The encoded protein is CASRTSGGETQYF.

This clone came up a few times. This CDR3 is CASSLMAGGETQYF. The CDR3 nucleotides read TGTGCCAGCAGCTTAATGGCAGGGGGCGAGACCCAGTACTTC. The V gene is TRBV7-2, the J gene TRBJ2-5; 8 positions agree with TRBD1. V gave up 2 bases and J gave up 5 bases; unmatched junction bases: 4. Germline CDR1 and CDR2: SGHTA and FQGNSA. The CDR3 sequence is 14 residues long.

The gene calls are TRBV6-5 and TRBJ1-2; possibly TRBD1 for D (5 bases). The CDR3 covers 13 residues. Deletions cut 10 bases from V and 0 bases from J, with 12 bases between. CDR1 is MNHEY, CDR2 SVGAGI, per germline. The CDR3 sequence is CATMTEANYGYTF. The DNA for the CDR3 is TGTGCCACCATGACAGAAGCTAACTATGGCTACACCTTC.

The V and J genes are TRBV10-3 and TRBJ2-7, with TRBD2 matching over 14 bases. Trimming removed 8 bases from V and 4 bases from J; junction bases left unmatched: 4. Germline assignment: CDR1 ENHRY and CDR2 SYGVKD. This CDR3 has 14 residues. CDR3 residues: CAIGWTSGGYEQYF. The CDR3 nucleotides are TGTGCCATCGGCTGGACTAGCGGGGGGTACGAGCAGTACTTC.

V is TRBV9 and J is TRBJ1-4; D is undetermined. There are 15 residues in the CDR3. The V end was cut by 5 bases, the J end by 6 bases, with 17 bases between. Germline-derived CDR1 and CDR2 are SGDLS and YYNGEE. Here the CDR3 reads CASSPSGAGYEKLFF. The CDR3 DNA follows: TGTGCCAGCAGTCCTAGTGGAGCCGGATATGAAAAACTGTTTTTT.

This sequence joins TRBV18 and TRBJ2-3, with 13 bases aligning to TRBD2. V dropped 3 bases and J dropped 0; count of bases not matched to a gene: 3. The CDR3 spans 17 residues. Germline values: CDR1 KGHSH, CDR2 LQKENI. For the CDR3, the DNA is TGTGCCAGCTCACCGGGACTAGCGGGGAAGAGCACAGATACGCAGTATTTT. Amino acid sequence: CASSPGLAGKSTDTQYF.

The chain joins TRBV11-3 to TRBJ2-3, with TRBD1 identical over 7 bases. The trim removed 0 bases at V and 2 bases at J, leaving 2 bases unmatched. The CDR3 covers 15 residues. Germline-derived CDR1 and CDR2 are SGHNT and YENEEA. The CDR3 nucleotides read TGTGCCAGCAGCTTAGACGGGACAGACACAGATACGCAGTATTTT. The encoded protein is CASSLDGTDTDTQYF.

This sequence joins TRBV19 and TRBJ2-2, with 8 bases lining up with TRBD1. The CDR3 spans 12 residues. V was pared by 5 bases and J by 14 bases, with 7 bases of the junction left unmatched. CDR1 is LNHDA and CDR2 is SQIVND in the germline V gene (reference sequence). The CDR3 loop reads CASSQTGDGLFF. CDR3 in DNA: TGTGCCAGTAGTCAGACAGGGGACGGACTGTTTTTT.

The rearrangement joins TRBV7-9 to TRBJ2-7, with 8 bases lining up with TRBD1. CDR1 SEHNR and CDR2 FQNEAQ come from the germline V gene (reference sequence). Trimming took 2 bases from V and 2 from J; bases not matched to a gene: 5. The CDR3 has 15 residues. CDR3 coding DNA: TGTGCCAGCAGCTTAACGACAGGGGCCCCCTACGAGCAGTACTTC. Amino acids: CASSLTTGAPYEQYF. The full variable domain, completed using reference TRBV7-9 and TRBJ2-7, is DTGVSQNPRHKITKRGQNVTFRCDPISEHNRLYWYRQTLGQGPEFLTYFQNEAQLEKSRLLSDRFSAERPKGSFSTLEIQRTEQGDSAMYLCASSLTTGAPYEQYFGPGTRLTVT.

Sample share makes this clone medium-sized. The J gene is TRBJ1-4, the V gene TRBV6-1; 9 positions match TRBD1. The CDR3 sequence is 16 residues long. V shed 2 bases, J shed 7 bases, and the junction held 8 bases outside the gene matches. The germline CDR1 and CDR2 sequences are MNHNS and SASEGT. DNA of the CDR3: TGTGCCAGCAGTGAATTAACCGGGACAGGGCGTGAAAAACTGTTTTTT. Translated, it gives CASSELTGTGREKLFF.

V and J are TRBV7-2 and TRBJ2-4; TRBD2 agrees at 12 bases. The V segment lost 2 bases and the J segment 9 bases; nucleotides outside the gene matches: 5. CDR3 length: 15 residues. Germline lookup yields CDR1 SGHTA and CDR2 FQGNSA. CDR3 loop: CASSLKLAGGAIQYF. The CDR3 nucleotides read TGTGCCAGCAGCTTAAAACTAGCGGGGGGAGCCATTCAGTACTTC.

The chain has TRBV28 and TRBJ1-2; tentative D call: TRBD1 (6 bases). The CDR3 is 13 amino acids. Germline CDR1 and CDR2: MDHEN and SYDVKM. V lost 6 bases and J 4 bases, leaving 12 bases between the germline ends. CDR3 residues: CASSATGSYGYTF. CDR3 sequence (DNA): TGTGCCAGCAGCGCCACAGGGAGCTATGGCTACACCTTC.

The CDR3 here is CASSLLAHYYEQYF. CDR3 DNA: TGTGCCAGCAGTTTACTAGCTCATTACTACGAGCAGTACTTC. The chain combines TRBV27 with TRBJ2-7; D is perhaps TRBD2 (5 bases). Germline CDR1 MNHEY, CDR2 SMNVEV (reference sequence). V was clipped by 2 bases and J by 3 bases, with 11 bases between them. This CDR3 has 14 residues.

The chain carries TRBV5-1 and TRBJ2-3, with TRBD2 matching 8 bases. The CDR3 sequence is 15 residues long. After removal of 4 bases from V and 1 base from J, the junction contained 5 bases not matched to a gene. Germline V gene lookup returns CDR1 SGHRS and CDR2 YFSETQ. CDR3 region: CASSRTGGGTDTQYF. The CDR3 coding sequence is TGCGCCAGCAGCCGGACCGGGGGGGGCACAGATACGCAGTATTTT.

The V gene is TRBV5-5, the J gene TRBJ2-4; 8 bases are a match to TRBD1. The CDR3 extends over 15 amino acids. V shed 0 bases, J shed 6 bases, and the junction held 5 bases outside the gene matches. Germline V gene lookup returns CDR1 SGHKS and CDR2 YYEKEE (reference sequence). This chain's CDR3 is CASSLAGGQGNIQYF. CDR3 coding DNA: TGTGCCAGCAGCTTGGCCGGAGGACAGGGAAACATTCAGTACTTC.

The chain employs TRBV11-2 and TRBJ1-3, with D tentatively TRBD1 (5 bases). The CDR3 sequence is 17 residues long. V lost 1 base and J lost 4, with 17 bases in between. The germline gives CDR1 SGHAT, CDR2 FQNNGV. Here the CDR3 reads CASSLGAGSTRGNTIYF. The DNA for the CDR3 is TGTGCCAGCAGCTTAGGGGCAGGGTCAACGAGAGGAAACACCATATATTTT.

The chain combines TRBV4-1 with TRBJ1-5; D is unclear. Germline lookup yields CDR1 MGHRA and CDR2 YSYEKL. The CDR3 extends over 16 amino acids. Trimming left V 4 bases short and J 1 base short, with 14 bases between. The DNA of the CDR3 is TGCGCCAGCAGCCCCCATCTCGCGCGGAGCAATCAGCCCCAGCATTTT. This sequence encodes CASSPHLARSNQPQHF.

The CDR3 nucleotides are TGTGCCAGCAGTTACTCGAGCCCGGGGATTGAGTATGGCTACACCTTC. Its protein is CASSYSSPGIEYGYTF. The chain links TRBV6-5 to TRBJ1-2; D unclear. The CDR3 loop spans 16 amino acids. Trimming shortened V by 0 bases and J by 5 bases, and 16 bases separated the two germline ends. Germline values: CDR1 MNHEY, CDR2 SVGAGI.

This chain joins TRBV7-2 and TRBJ2-7; possibly TRBD1 for D (5 bases). CDR1 SGHTA and CDR2 FQGNSA come from the germline V gene. The V end was cut by 2 bases, the J end by 2 bases, with 10 bases between. This CDR3 has 14 amino acids. The CDR3, as DNA: TGTGCCAGCAGCTTATTAGGGGCCCCCTACGAGCAGTACTTC. Translating gives CASSLLGAPYEQYF.

The chain combines TRBV2 with TRBJ1-2; D unresolved. This CDR3 spans 11 amino acids. CDR1 is SNHLY, CDR2 FYNNEI, per germline. Trimming removed 2 bases from V and 10 bases from J, with 8 bases in between. The CDR3: CASSERVVYTF. The DNA for the CDR3 is TGTGCCAGCAGTGAACGGGTGGTCTACACCTTC.

This clone was seen only once. The chain uses TRBV27 and TRBJ1-1, with TRBD1 identical over 8 bases. This CDR3 region has 13 residues. The V gene's germline CDR1 is MNHEY and CDR2 SMNVEV (reference sequence). The V segment lost 8 bases and the J segment 5 bases; nucleotides outside the gene matches: 7. CDR3 nucleotides: TGTGCCAGCTCTGACAGGGGAAGTACTGAAGCTTTCTTT. Amino acid sequence: CASSDRGSTEAFF.

The chain couples TRBV2 to TRBJ2-2; 11 bases line up with TRBD2. Germline V gives CDR1 SNHLY, CDR2 FYNNEI. The CDR3 is 15 amino acids. V shed 7 bases, J shed 3 bases, and the junction held 4 bases outside the gene matches. CDR3 protein: CASTLAGGYTGELFF. The DNA of the CDR3 is TGTGCCAGCACTCTAGCGGGGGGCTACACCGGGGAGCTGTTTTTT.

V is TRBV21-1 and J is TRBJ2-7; TRBD2 is the table's D call and was not checked against the DNA. TRBV21-1 is a pseudogene segment. The CDR3 totals 19 residues. The CDR3 protein is CASSLYGSGGLAGAYEQYF. The CDR3 DNA reads TGTGCCAGCAGCCTTTACGGTTCTGGGGGACTAGCGGGGGCCTACGAGCAGTACTTC.

This clone is a singleton in its sample. This chain connects TRBV18 to TRBJ1-1, with D maybe TRBD1 (5 bases). Per germline, CDR1 KGHSH and CDR2 LQKENI. CDR3 length: 13 residues. The V end lost 8 bases, the J end lost 8 bases, and 18 bases lay between the germline ends. CDR3 sequence: CASERGANREAFF. CDR3 bases: TGTGCCAGCGAACGCGGGGCAAACCGAGAAGCTTTCTTT.

The chain links TRBV11-2 to TRBJ1-1; D not certain. The CDR3 sequence is 15 residues long. Germline CDR1 reads SGHAT; CDR2 reads FQNNGV. V lost 1 base and J lost 4, with 13 bases in between. The CDR3 bases are TGTGCCAGCAGCTTAGGGTTCGCGAGCGGCACTGAAGCTTTCTTT. This gives the protein CASSLGFASGTEAFF.

The rearrangement links TRBV16 to TRBJ2-7; no clear D. The CDR3 loop spans 14 amino acids. The V end was cut by 0 bases, the J end by 3 bases, with 9 bases between. Germline V gene data show CDR1 as KGHSY and CDR2 as FQNENV. The CDR3 spells CASSQSLVGYEQYF. CDR3 DNA: TGTGCCAGCAGCCAATCGCTAGTAGGCTACGAGCAGTACTTC.

The chain combines TRBV7-3 with TRBJ1-2, with 7 bases lining up with TRBD1. V lost 5 bases and J lost 11; bases outside the gene matches: 11. In germline, CDR1 is SGHTA, CDR2 FQGTGA. This CDR3 contains 13 residues. CDR3 coding DNA: TGTGCCAGCAGCCCTACCGGGACAGAAGAATACACCTTC. Its translation is CASSPTGTEEYTF. Using reference TRBV7-3 and TRBJ1-2 for the parts outside the CDR3, the full variable domain is GAGVSQTPSNKVTEKGKYVELRCDPISGHTALYWYRQSLGQGPEFLIYFQGTGAADDSGLPNDRFFAVRPEGSVSTLKIQRTERGDSAVYLCASSPTGTEEYTFGSGTRLTVV.

V and J are TRBV7-6 and TRBJ1-2; TRBD1 matches 8 bases. Germline trimming cut 4 bases from V and 8 bases from J; bases unmatched to any gene: 9. CDR3 length: 14 residues. The germline CDR1 and CDR2 sequences are SGHVS and FNYEAQ. CDR3 sequence: CASSWGTQGGGYTF. The CDR3 region has the DNA TGTGCCAGCAGCTGGGGGACACAGGGGGGAGGCTACACCTTC.

This chain connects TRBV19 to TRBJ2-7, with a weak D call TRBD2 (5 bases). The CDR3 has 14 residues. V lost 5 bases to trimming and J lost 2 bases, with 13 bases between them. Germline-derived CDR1 and CDR2 are LNHDA and SQIVND (reference sequence). The chain's CDR3 is CASSPNPGTYEQYF. In nucleotides, the CDR3 is TGTGCCAGTAGTCCTAATCCCGGGACCTACGAGCAGTACTTC.

This sequence joins TRBV9 and TRBJ1-1, with D maybe TRBD1 (5 bases). Deletions cut 1 base from V and 0 bases from J, with 7 bases between. The CDR3 covers 14 residues. CDR1 and CDR2 (germline): SGDLS, YYNGEE. The CDR3 loop reads CASSVRQMNTEAFF. In DNA form, the CDR3 reads TGTGCCAGCAGCGTAAGACAGATGAACACTGAAGCTTTCTTT.

The V gene is TRBV27, the J gene TRBJ1-1; 8 bases map to TRBD1. The junction had 10 bases not matched to a gene; V was cut back by 3 bases and J by 7 bases. The CDR3 extends over 15 amino acids. Germline-derived CDR1 and CDR2 are MNHEY and SMNVEV (reference sequence). The CDR3 protein is CASSFGRGHGVEAFF. The CDR3 DNA reads TGTGCCAGCAGTTTCGGCAGGGGGCATGGGGTTGAAGCTTTCTTT.

This CDR3 reads CASSETGFNEKLFF. The CDR3 nucleotides read TGTGCCAGCAGCGAAACAGGATTTAATGAAAAACTGTTTTTT. The chain recombines TRBV9 with TRBJ1-4; D is possibly TRBD1 (5 bases). This CDR3 has 14 amino acids. Trimming shortened V by 3 bases and J by 4 bases, and 10 bases separated the two germline ends. The germline V gene encodes CDR1 SGDLS and CDR2 YYNGEE. Together with reference TRBV9 and TRBJ1-4, the CDR3 gives the full variable domain: DSGVTQTPKHLITATGQRVTLRCSPRSGDLSVYWYQQSLDQGLQFLIQYYNGEERAKGNILERFSAQQFPDLHSELNLSSLELGDSALYFCASSETGFNEKLFFGSGTQLSVL.